The 27 T cell receptor beta chains below were found in one sample sequenced in a study of persistence of HIV-infected CD4 T cells. Sequencing used immunoSEQ version 4 in survey mode. Data came from immunoSEQ multiplex PCR; TCRdb stores just in-frame clones and leaves some out. The sample lists about 40,000 clones; around three quarters were seen once. The stimulus was an HIV-1 Gag 15-mer peptide pool, around 1.1 ug/peptide/mL. CD40L-negative CD69-negative CD45RO-high memory CD4+ T cells were sorted as populations depleted of antigen-responding cells. Antigen specificity for these receptors is unknown. The input for sequencing was CD4+ T cells sorted from PBMCs after 18-hour stimulation, taken from a patient who received antiretroviral therapy. The receptors come from an adult man with HIV who was CMV-seropositive.

This clone has only a few counts. The chain carries TRBV7-3 and TRBJ2-2; 7 nucleotides line up with TRBD2. Germline CDR1 is SGHTA and CDR2 is FQGTGA. The CDR3 runs 17 residues. The trim removed 2 bases at V and 0 bases at J, leaving 6 bases unmatched. CDR3 sequence reads: CASSLGGLAANTGELFF. In DNA form, the CDR3 reads TGTGCCAGCAGCTTAGGTGGGCTAGCGGCGAACACCGGGGAGCTGTTTTTT.

V gene TRBV29-1 combines with J gene TRBJ2-5; maybe TRBD1 (5 bases). The ends were cut back, 6 bases at V and 6 bases at J, with 17 bases in the middle. CDR3 size: 13 residues. The V gene's germline CDR1 is SQVTM and CDR2 ANQGSEA. The CDR3 protein is CSVGWQGHQTQYF. CDR3 DNA sequence: TGCAGCGTCGGGTGGCAGGGTCATCAGACCCAGTACTTC. The full variable domain, completed using reference TRBV29-1 and TRBJ2-5, is SAVISQKPSRDICQRGTSLTIQCQVDSQVTMMFWYRQQPGQSLTLIATANQGSEATYESGFVIDKFPISRPNLTFSTLTVSNMSPEDSSIYLCSVGWQGHQTQYFGPGTRLLVL.

This chain links TRBV6-2 or TRBV6-3 with TRBJ2-1; D possibly corresponds to TRBD1 (6 bases). The CDR3 length is 15 residues. Germline assignment: CDR1 MNHEY and CDR2 SVGEGT. V lost 6 bases to trimming and J lost 4 bases, with 16 bases between them. The DNA for the CDR3 is TGTGCCAGCAGCCGACTCGACAGGATTTACAATGAGCAGTTCTTC. It translates to CASSRLDRIYNEQFF.

The rearrangement links TRBV29-1 to TRBJ1-1; no definite D call. CDR3 length: 14 amino acids. Germline CDR1 SQVTM, CDR2 ANQGSEA. The V gene lost 1 base and the J gene lost 4 bases, with 13 bases spanning the gap. The CDR3 here is CSVEVPRTGTEAFF. DNA for the CDR3: TGCAGCGTTGAAGTTCCGAGGACGGGCACTGAAGCTTTCTTT.

For the CDR3, the DNA is TGTGCCAGCAGTTACCGGGGAAATGGAAACACCATATATTTT. Protein product: CASSYRGNGNTIYF. The rearrangement uses TRBV6-6 and TRBJ1-3; D is uncertain. Germline assignment: CDR1 MNHNY and CDR2 SVGAGI (reference sequence). V lost 2 bases and J 3 bases, leaving 8 bases between the germline ends. The CDR3 has 14 amino acids.

This clone was seen a single time. The CDR3 bases are TGCGCCAGCAGCCCAGAAGGGGGTTTTGACTATGGCTACACCTTC. It specifies CASSPEGGFDYGYTF. This chain uses TRBV4-3 with TRBJ1-2; maybe TRBD1 (6 bases). CDR1 is LGHNA, CDR2 YSLEER, per germline. The CDR3 runs to 15 residues. V dropped 4 bases and J dropped 3 bases, with 15 bases sitting between them.

The chain is built from TRBV11-1 and TRBJ2-5; 11 positions agree with TRBD2. This CDR3 region has 15 residues. Germline lookup yields CDR1 SGHAT and CDR2 FQDESV (reference sequence). V dropped 3 bases and J dropped 3; count of bases not matched to a gene: 3. Here the CDR3 reads CASSFQGLAEETQYF. DNA for the CDR3: TGTGCCAGCAGCTTTCAGGGACTAGCGGAAGAGACCCAGTACTTC.

This clone was detected only a few times. The rearrangement joins TRBV11-2 to TRBJ1-2; TRBD1 matches 10 bases. J gave up 11 bases and V 3 bases, and 6 bases lay outside the gene matches. The CDR3 runs 13 residues. CDR1 SGHAT and CDR2 FQNNGV come from the germline V gene. The CDR3 reads CASSFAGTGVYTF. The DNA of the CDR3 is TGTGCCAGCAGCTTCGCCGGGACAGGGGTGTACACCTTC. Combining the CDR3 with reference TRBV11-2 and TRBJ1-2 gives the whole variable domain EAGVAQSPRYKIIEKRQSVAFWCNPISGHATLYWYQQILGQGPKLLIQFQNNGVVDDSQLPKDRFSAERLKGVDSTLKIQPAKLEDSAVYLCASSFAGTGVYTFGSGTRLTVV.

The chain carries TRBV5-1 and TRBJ2-1, with TRBD2 as a possible D gene (5 bases). V was pared by 0 bases and J by 7 bases, with 14 bases between. The CDR3 spans 15 residues. Germline values: CDR1 SGHRS, CDR2 YFSETQ. The CDR3 is CASSLAGSGSNEQFF. The CDR3 bases are TGCGCCAGCAGCTTGGCCGGTTCGGGAAGTAATGAGCAGTTCTTC.

This chain uses TRBV7-6 with TRBJ2-7, with D unresolved. V was pared by 4 bases and J by 4 bases, with 5 bases between. The CDR3 sequence is 11 residues long. Germline CDR1 and CDR2: SGHVS and FNYEAQ. The CDR3 protein is CASSSNYEQYF. Written as DNA, the CDR3 is TGTGCCAGCAGCTCAAATTACGAGCAGTACTTC.

In its sample, this clone was seen once. The chain uses TRBV27 and TRBJ2-7; D uncertain. Germline V gene data show CDR1 as MNHEY and CDR2 as SMNVEV (reference sequence). The germline V and J ends were trimmed by 5 bases and 0 bases, with 14 bases remaining between them. CDR3 length equals 15 residues. CDR3 sequence (DNA): TGTGCCAGCAGTAGACAAGGGCAAAACTCCTACGAGCAGTACTTC. Its translation is CASSRQGQNSYEQYF.

CDR3 nucleotides: TGTGCCAGTAGTATAAACAGAGATACGCAGTATTTT. It codes for CASSINRDTQYF. V usage is TRBV19 and J usage is TRBJ2-3; the D is unclear. CDR3 length: 12 residues. V gave up 2 bases and J gave up 5 bases, with 5 bases separating them. The germline gives CDR1 LNHDA, CDR2 SQIVND (reference sequence).

The chain uses TRBV19 and TRBJ1-5, with D uncertain. Trimming left V 7 bases short and J 0 bases short, with 10 bases between. CDR3 size: 14 residues. In germline, CDR1 is LNHDA, CDR2 SQIVND (reference sequence). As DNA, the CDR3 is TGTGCCAGTAACCTCCTGAATAGCAATCAGCCCCAGCATTTT. It yields the protein CASNLLNSNQPQHF.

In its sample, this clone was seen a few times. V usage is TRBV7-2 and J usage is TRBJ1-3, with D possibly matching TRBD1 (6 bases). CDR1 and CDR2 from the germline V gene are SGHTA and FQGNSA. The ends were cut back, 6 bases at V and 0 bases at J, with 15 bases in the middle. The CDR3 extends over 16 amino acids. CDR3 sequence reads: CASSTKGGFSGNTIYF. The CDR3 DNA reads as TGTGCCAGCAGTACAAAAGGGGGATTCTCTGGAAACACCATATATTTT.

The V gene is TRBV30, the J gene TRBJ2-7; D unclear. Germline values: CDR1 GTSNPN, CDR2 SVGIG (reference sequence). Trimming took 4 bases from V and 1 from J, leaving 14 bases between them. The CDR3 has 14 residues. This CDR3 is CAWTRPPTSYEQYF. As DNA, the CDR3 is TGTGCCTGGACGAGGCCACCGACTTCCTACGAGCAGTACTTC.

The chain couples TRBV27 to TRBJ1-2; D unresolved. This CDR3 comprises 14 residues. The V gene's germline CDR1 is MNHEY and CDR2 SMNVEV (reference sequence). The ends were cut back, 2 bases at V and 8 bases at J, with 15 bases in the middle. Here the CDR3 reads CASSLTTPLGGYTF. The DNA of the CDR3 is TGTGCCAGCAGTTTAACCACTCCCCTCGGGGGCTACACCTTC.

This clone has just one count. The chain links TRBV3-1 (or the pseudogene TRBV3-2) to TRBJ1-5, with TRBD1 matching 9 bases. The germline CDR1 and CDR2 sequences are LGHDT and YNNKEL (reference sequence). The CDR3 totals 17 residues. V lost 0 bases and J lost 3; bases outside the gene matches: 6. In DNA form, the CDR3 reads TGTGCCAGCAGCCAAGAGCCGGGACAGGGCTACAATCAGCCCCAGCATTTT. Protein product: CASSQEPGQGYNQPQHF.

This clone is a singleton in its sample. One end of the junction varies from germline; a read error may be responsible. The CDR3 sequence: CSVELTSGLIF. CDR3 in DNA: TGCAGCGTTGAACTAACTAGCGGCTTAATCTTC. The chain employs TRBV29-1 and TRBJ2-1; 8 bases agree with TRBD2. CDR3 length equals 11 residues. CDR1 is SQVTM and CDR2 is ANQGSEA in the germline V gene.

The chain employs TRBV11-3 and TRBJ1-1; weak D call: TRBD1 (5 bases). V gave up 4 bases and J gave up 5 bases, with 14 bases separating them. From germline, CDR1 is SGHNT and CDR2 YENEEA. This CDR3 contains 14 residues. The CDR3: CASSSAGAGTEAFF. The CDR3 DNA is TGTGCCAGCAGCTCAGCCGGGGCTGGGACTGAAGCTTTCTTT.

This clone has just a few counts. This chain uses TRBV20-1 with TRBJ2-7, with TRBD2 matching over 7 bases. The CDR3 is made up of 11 amino acids. Germline CDR1 DFQATT, CDR2 SNEGSKA (reference sequence). V dropped 7 bases and J dropped 6; count of bases not matched to a gene: 6. CDR3 coding DNA: TGCAGTGTTGGACTAGTCCGCGAGCAGTACTTC. Protein sequence: CSVGLVREQYF.

Concerning this clone itself: Germline is not matched at one junction end, which may reflect a read error. CDR3: CASRQGLAGVYERYF. The DNA of the CDR3 is TGTGCCAGCAGACAGGGACTAGCGGGAGTCTACGAGCGGTACTTC. V and J are TRBV6-5 and TRBJ2-7; 14 positions match TRBD2. The CDR3 is 15 amino acids. Germline V gene data show CDR1 as MNHEY and CDR2 as SVGAGI.

This sequence joins TRBV4-1 and TRBJ2-5; D ambiguous. This CDR3 comprises 16 residues. V lost 0 bases and J lost 0, with 11 bases in between. Germline CDR1 MGHRA, CDR2 YSYEKL. CDR3 nucleotides: TGCGCCAGCAGCCAAGATCCAACGAGGTACCAAGAGACCCAGTACTTC. This gives the protein CASSQDPTRYQETQYF.

Here the CDR3 DNA reads TGTGCCAGCAGCTTGGGCCAGAACTATGGCTACACCTTC. It encodes CASSLGQNYGYTF. The V call is TRBV5-4, the J call TRBJ1-2; D not certain. The CDR3 spans 13 residues. Germline CDR1 is SGHNT and CDR2 is YYREEE (reference sequence). Deletions cut 0 bases from V and 2 bases from J, with 5 bases between. Variable domain in full (rest from reference TRBV5-4 and TRBJ1-2): ETGVTQSPTHLIKTRGQQVTLRCSSQSGHNTVSWYQQALGQGPQFIFQYYREEENGRGNFPPRFSGLQFPNYSSELNVNALELDDSALYLCASSLGQNYGYTFGSGTRLTVV.

This sequence joins TRBV12-3 or TRBV12-4 and TRBJ1-4; a weak D match, TRBD1 (6 bases). CDR3 length: 13 amino acids. V was cut by 6 bases and J by 10 bases, with 15 bases left in between. CDR3 coding DNA: TGTGCCAGCAGGGACGCGGGGGCCGGAAAACTGTTTTTT. It yields the protein CASRDAGAGKLFF.

The chain carries TRBV5-8 and TRBJ2-3, with no clear D. Trimming removed 0 bases at V and 1 base at J, with 12 bases between. Germline V gene sequence: CDR1 SGHTS, CDR2 YDEGEE. The CDR3 loop spans 16 amino acids. The CDR3 coding sequence is TGTGCCAGCAGCTTGGATGTCGTCGGACGCACAGATACGCAGTATTTT. This codes for CASSLDVVGRTDTQYF.

J is TRBJ2-7 and V is TRBV30; D might be TRBD2 (6 bases). V was clipped by 8 bases and J by 1 base, with 12 bases between them. Germline-derived CDR1 and CDR2 are GTSNPN and SVGIG (reference sequence). The CDR3 length is 12 residues. Written as DNA, the CDR3 is TGTGCCGCGGGGCCAGGGTCCTACGAGCAGTACTTC. Residues: CAAGPGSYEQYF.

This chain joins TRBV4-3 and TRBJ2-7, with D unclear. CDR1 is LGHNA and CDR2 is YSLEER in the germline V gene. This CDR3 is 15 amino acids long. The V gene lost 0 bases and the J gene lost 4 bases, with 13 bases spanning the gap. CDR3 amino acids: CASSQDNGRVYEQYF. CDR3 bases: TGCGCCAGCAGCCAAGACAACGGCAGAGTATACGAGCAGTACTTC.